The 28 T cell receptor beta chains below all came from one sample that was sequenced in a study of tumor-infiltrating lymphocytes in primary liver carcinoma (dated by TCRdb to about 2017). Without any cell sorting, total RNA and DNA were co-extracted from about 21-30 mg of bulk tissue using the AllPrep DNA/RNA mini kit. Sequencing instrument: Illumina HiSeq 2500. Starting from approximately 460 ng total RNA, TCRbeta-specific cDNA was produced by reverse transcription with a constant-region primer and ProtoScript II reverse transcriptase. TCRbeta libraries were built with three nested multiplex PCR rounds, a slightly modified ARM-PCR procedure. Each of the first two PCR rounds ran for around 11 cycles using multiplex TRBV1-TRBV30 forward primers together with a Cbeta reverse primer. The public reads were quality trimmed at Q25 with fastp and then assembled into clones with MiXCR by TCRdb, keeping productive beta chains. Rows merge per CDR3 protein into single entries with the most common DNA and genes. This sample comprises about 43,000 distinct CDR3 sequences, about three quarters of them detected only once. Of the sample, approximately 19% falls within the top ten clones.

The sequenced sample consisted of liver tumor tissue from sampling region 2. The sample's cell subset or site label, in plain terms: tumor region T2, inferior pole. These receptors were obtained from a middle-aged man with primary liver carcinoma and hepatitis B virus infection.

This clonotype was recorded once. The junction shows a germline mismatch at one end, possibly a read error. The chain has TRBV30 and TRBJ2-1, with D unresolved. The germline CDR1 and CDR2 sequences are GTSNPN and SVGIG (reference sequence). The CDR3 runs 11 residues. The CDR3 sequence: CTWSLINEQFF. The CDR3 bases are TGTACCTGGAGTCTCATCAATGAGCAGTTCTTC.

Worth noting for this clonotype: The junction departs from germline at one end; a sequencing error may be responsible. The V call is TRBV6-2 or TRBV6-3, the J call TRBJ2-7; no clear D gene. The V gene's germline CDR1 is MNHEY and CDR2 SVGEGT. This CDR3 spans 12 amino acids. CDR3 sequence: CASSLSSYEQYF. CDR3 nucleotides: TGCGCCAGCAGTTTATCCTCCTACGAGCAGTACTTC.

On this clonotype: Germline and junction disagree at one end, which may indicate a read error. The chain is built from TRBV28 and TRBJ2-4; maybe TRBD1 (5 bases). Germline lookup yields CDR1 MDHEN and CDR2 SYDVKM. This CDR3 region has 14 residues. The CDR3 loop is CANSGAVAKNIQHF. In DNA, the CDR3 is TGTGCCAACAGTGGGGCGGTGGCCAAAAACATTCAGCACTTC.

About this clonotype: One end of the junction varies from germline; a read error may be responsible. The rearrangement joins TRBV6-2 or TRBV6-3 to TRBJ2-1; D might be TRBD2 (5 bases). CDR3 length: 13 residues. Germline values: CDR1 MNHEY, CDR2 SVGEGT. This CDR3 is CANSSHASIEQFF. CDR3 coding DNA: TGTGCCAACAGTTCCCACGCTAGCATTGAGCAGTTCTTC.

Of note for this clonotype: The junction departs from the called germline gene at one end, perhaps through a read error. The rearrangement uses TRBV5-1 and TRBJ2-5, with a weak D call TRBD1 (5 bases). The CDR3 covers 15 residues. CDR1 and CDR2 from the germline V gene are SGHRS and YFSETQ. The CDR3 coding sequence is TGCGCCAACAGCCACGGCAGGGTTGGCCAAGAGACCCAGTACTTC. The encoded protein is CANSHGRVGQETQYF.

Points on this clonotype: This could be a read error, since a much larger clone is one nucleotide away. The chain employs TRBV7-3 and TRBJ2-1, with TRBD2 as a possible D gene (5 bases). The CDR3 sequence is 13 residues long. From germline, CDR1 is SGHTA and CDR2 FQGTGA. The CDR3 reads CVSSLREGGEQFF. Here the CDR3 DNA reads TGTGTCAGCAGCTTAAGGGAAGGAGGTGAGCAGTTCTTC.

Turning to this clonotype: A read error may account for a junction end that differs from germline. The V and J genes are TRBV6-1 and TRBJ2-5, with D perhaps TRBD2 (5 bases). There are 15 residues in the CDR3. Germline loops: CDR1 MNHNS, CDR2 SASEGT. CDR3 nucleotide sequence: TGTGTCAGCATTGAAGCGGTGGGCGGCCAAGGGACCCAGTACTTC. Protein sequence: CVSIEAVGGQGTQYF.

About this clonotype itself: A read error may produce the germline difference seen at one junction end. The genes are TRBV6-5 and TRBJ2-3; D is uncertain. Germline V CDR1 and CDR2: MNHEY, SVGAGI. The CDR3 sequence is 11 residues long. The CDR3 DNA sequence: TGTACCAGTGGTGAGTGGGATATGCAGTATTTT. Encoded protein: CTSGEWDMQYF.

A note on this clonotype: A junction boundary mismatches the germline segment, possibly from a read error. The chain links TRBV5-1 to TRBJ2-1, with 7 bases identical to TRBD1. This CDR3 contains 13 residues. Germline V lookup: CDR1 SGHRS, CDR2 YFSETQ. CDR3 loop: CAGSLTGSNEQFF. CDR3 sequence (DNA): TGCGCCGGCAGCTTGACAGGGAGCAATGAGCAGTTCTTC.

Details on this clonotype: At one boundary the junction diverges from the germline segment, which might be a read error. The V gene is TRBV11-1, the J gene TRBJ2-7; perhaps TRBD2 as D (5 bases). The CDR3 sequence is 17 residues long. Germline CDR1 SGHAT, CDR2 FQDESV (reference sequence). The CDR3 DNA follows: TGTGCCAGCGCCTTAGGGCCGGCGGGTGAAAGCTCCTACGAGCAGCACTTC. Protein sequence: CASALGPAGESSYEQHF.

Note on this clonotype: As the CDR3 is not closed by the conserved phenylalanine or tryptophan, this likely results from a read error. Because the CDR3's place on the DNA is in doubt, the DNA is left out and the CDR3 is given as listed by TCRdb. CDR3 residues: CANSLTAGGSNEQLL. The chain joins TRBV5-1 to TRBJ2-1; the table assigns TRBD2, which was not confirmed against the DNA. With termini counted, the CDR3 has 15 amino acids. Germline assignment: CDR1 SGHRS and CDR2 YFSETQ.

V and J are TRBV29-1 and TRBJ2-7; D perhaps matches TRBD1 (5 bases). The CDR3 totals 13 residues. CDR1 SQVTM and CDR2 ANQGSEA come from the germline V gene. Trimming removed 4 bases at V and 9 bases at J, with 19 bases between. The CDR3 sequence: CSVAPTELHVQYF. CDR3 DNA: TGCAGCGTTGCCCCGACAGAACTCCACGTGCAGTACTTC.

This clonotype was observed at least ten times. The chain couples TRBV28 to TRBJ2-1; 12 nucleotides line up with TRBD1. CDR3 size: 14 residues. Per germline, CDR1 MDHEN and CDR2 SYDVKM. J gave up 6 bases and V 10 bases, and 7 bases lay outside the gene matches. CDR3 sequence: CATWGTGGRNEQFF. CDR3 DNA: TGTGCCACTTGGGGGACAGGGGGCCGCAATGAGCAGTTCTTC.

Of note for this clonotype: The junction shows a germline mismatch at one end, possibly a read error. V and J are TRBV14 and TRBJ2-7, with D tentatively TRBD1 (5 bases). The CDR3 runs 15 residues. CDR1 and CDR2 from the germline V gene are SGHDN and FVKESK. The CDR3 loop is CAISRPGQGSYEQYF. The CDR3 nucleotides are TGTGCCATCAGCCGACCGGGTCAGGGCTCCTACGAGCAGTACTTC. Filled out from reference TRBV14 and TRBJ2-7, the complete variable domain reads EAGVTQFPSHSVIEKGQTVTLRCDPISGHDNLYWYRRVMGKEIKFLLHFVKESKQDESGMPNNRFLAERTGGTYSTLKVQPAELEDSGVYFCAISRPGQGSYEQYFGPGTRLTVT.

This chain joins TRBV18 and TRBJ2-7; the D gene is possibly TRBD1 (5 bases). The V gene's germline CDR1 is KGHSH and CDR2 LQKENI. There are 13 residues in the CDR3. Trimming pared 6 bases from V and 7 bases from J, leaving 16 bases between. CDR3 DNA sequence: TGTGCCAGCTCTGGTTCAGGGCTGGGAGAGCAGTACTTC. Translated, it gives CASSGSGLGEQYF.

Comment on this clonotype: Germline is not matched at one junction end, which may reflect a read error. V is TRBV11-2 and J is TRBJ2-3; 8 nucleotides match TRBD2. This CDR3 spans 16 amino acids. Germline values: CDR1 SGHAT, CDR2 FQNNGV. CDR3 sequence: CTSSLQAGVITDTQYF. CDR3 DNA sequence: TGTACCAGCAGCTTACAAGCGGGAGTCATCACGGATACGCAGTATTTT.

A remark on this clonotype: Since no conserved phenylalanine or tryptophan closes the CDR3, a read error is the likely cause. This chain uses TRBV5-5 with TRBJ1-2; perhaps TRBD1 as D (6 bases). CDR3 size: 16 residues. CDR1 SGHKS and CDR2 YYEKEE come from the germline V gene (reference sequence). The CDR3 here is CASSPHTDRTNYGYTL. The CDR3 nucleotides read TGTGCCAGCAGCCCTCACACGGACAGAACTAATTATGGCTACACCCTC.

Comments on this clonotype: The CDR3 ends on some other residue instead of the conserved phenylalanine or tryptophan, so this is likely a read error. The DNA is left out, because the CDR3 cannot be placed on it with certainty; the CDR3 is given as TCRdb lists it. The chain links TRBV5-4 to TRBJ2-7; TRBD2 is the table's D call, not checked against the DNA. CDR1 SGHNT and CDR2 YYREEE come from the germline V gene (reference sequence). The CDR3 is 15 residues long, ends included. The CDR3 loop is CASSLQTSGRYERYS.

Note on this clonotype: A much larger clone differs from this one at a single base, so this may be a read error. This chain uses TRBV7-3 with TRBJ2-1, with TRBD2 matching 9 bases. Germline trimming cut 4 bases from V and 3 bases from J; bases unmatched to any gene: 4. The CDR3 runs to 15 residues. Germline V CDR1 and CDR2: SGHTA, FQGTGA. The CDR3 here is CASSSLAGDYNEQFF. The CDR3, as DNA: TGTGCCAGCAGCTCATTAGCGGGAGACTACAATGAGCAGTTCTTC.

Comments on this clonotype: At one end the junction does not follow the germline gene, possibly because of a read error. The V gene is TRBV6-2 or TRBV6-3, the J gene TRBJ2-7; 7 bases line up with TRBD1. Germline V CDR1 and CDR2: MNHEY, SVGEGT. The CDR3 has 14 amino acids. Written as DNA, the CDR3 is TGTGCCAGCACCCTCCGGGACAGAGCCCACAAGCACTACTTC. Translation: CASTLRDRAHKHYF.

This chain joins TRBV6-6 and TRBJ2-2; TRBD1 agrees at 12 bases. The CDR3 extends over 17 amino acids. Germline V lookup: CDR1 MNHNY, CDR2 SVGAGI (reference sequence). The DNA for the CDR3 is TGTGTCGGCAGTTACTCGGGACAGGGGGCGGGGATCGGGGAGCTGTTTTTT. Its translation: CVGSYSGQGAGIGELFF.

In regard to this clonotype: A read error may be the cause here, since a much bigger clone is one base away. V and J are TRBV28 and TRBJ1-2; the match to TRBD1 covers 9 bases. The CDR3 extends over 12 amino acids. CDR1 is MDHEN, CDR2 SYDVKM, per germline. In DNA, the CDR3 is TGTGCCACCGCGGACAGGGGCTATGGCTACGCCTTC. Protein product: CATADRGYGYAF.

The gene calls are TRBV5-6 and TRBJ1-5; 9 bases line up with TRBD1. V lost 9 bases and J lost 6; bases outside the gene matches: 10. CDR1 is SGHDT, CDR2 YYEEEE, per germline. The CDR3 has 14 amino acids. The CDR3 reads CAIGYGQGSQPQHF. CDR3 sequence (DNA): TGTGCCATCGGCTACGGACAGGGGAGTCAGCCCCAGCATTTT. Using reference TRBV5-6 and TRBJ1-5 for the parts outside the CDR3, the full variable domain is DAGVTQSPTHLIKTRGQQVTLRCSPKSGHDTVSWYQQALGQGPQFIFQYYEEEERQRGNFPDRFSGHQFPNYSSELNVNALLLGDSALYLCAIGYGQGSQPQHFGDGTRLSIL.

As for this clonotype: Because the CDR3 is missing its conserved closing phenylalanine or tryptophan, this is likely a read error. The chain uses TRBV12-3 or TRBV12-4 and TRBJ2-5, with D possibly being TRBD1 (6 bases). The CDR3 runs to 13 residues. Deletions cut 5 bases from V and 5 bases from J, with 12 bases between. CDR3 sequence (DNA): TGTGCCAGCAGTCTGGCGCAGGGGGAGACCCAGTACCTC. Translation gives CASSLAQGETQYL.

V usage is TRBV5-6 and J usage is TRBJ1-6, with D uncertain. The CDR3 runs 15 residues. The V gene's germline CDR1 is SGHDT and CDR2 YYEEEE. Trimming pared 4 bases from V and 7 bases from J, leaving 15 bases between. The CDR3: CASSPMTQVNSPLHF. The CDR3 DNA sequence: TGTGCCAGCAGCCCAATGACTCAAGTGAATTCACCCCTCCACTTT.

This clonotype has a count of ten or more. V is TRBV19 and J is TRBJ1-2; 7 nucleotides match TRBD1. The CDR3 is 13 residues long. The germline V gene encodes CDR1 LNHDA and CDR2 SQIVND (reference sequence). The junction had 2 bases not matched to a gene; V was cut back by 5 bases and J by 2 bases. CDR3 sequence (DNA): TGTGCCAGTAGTGAACAGGGGAACTATGGCTACACCTTC. Its translation: CASSEQGNYGYTF.

To note about this clonotype: Mismatch with germline at one junction end may stem from a read error. The rearrangement joins TRBV5-4 to TRBJ1-2; 9 bases match TRBD1. Germline CDR1 is SGHNT and CDR2 is YYREEE (reference sequence). The CDR3 spans 14 residues. The CDR3 is CASSGRQGDYGYTF. The CDR3 nucleotides read TGTGCCTCCAGTGGCAGACAGGGGGACTACGGCTACACCTTC.

This clonotype was seen only a few times. Germline is not matched at one junction end, which may reflect a read error. The chain recombines TRBV12-3 or TRBV12-4 with TRBJ2-2, with 11 nucleotides matching TRBD2. CDR3 length equals 15 residues. In nucleotides, the CDR3 is TGTACCAGCACCCTGACTAGCGGGAATACCGGGGAGCTGTTTTTT. Protein sequence: CTSTLTSGNTGELFF.